This TCR beta chain was sequenced in a study of radiation and T cells in renal cell carcinoma. To note about this clone: Its antigen remains unidentified.

Looked up from germline, CDR1 is SGHTA and CDR2 is FQGNSA. The CDR3 loop spans 14 amino acids. Trimming removed 2 bases from V and 4 bases from J; junction bases left unmatched: 4. Study outcomes and limitations: Without pretreatment biopsies, baseline tumor clonotype presence was undetermined.

Produced via immunoSEQ multiplex PCR; TCRdb's table is partial and in-frame only. The data show roughly 58,000 clones, 70% to 80% seen once. Time point denoted: blood 4 weeks post-SBRT, at nephrectomy. Regarding treatment: 15 Gy SBRT to primary tumor, nephrectomy 4 weeks later. Radiation-treated patients gave blood at baseline, week 2 and week 4. This renal cell carcinoma was of the clear cell type. The sample in question was blood, obtained from a patient whose treatment included radiotherapy and nephrectomy. This rearrangement joins TRBV7-2 to TRBJ2-5; 7 bases map to TRBD1. The origin of this receptor is a man aged 55-75 years with renal cell carcinoma. The CDR3 loop is CASSLMRGLETQYF. The DNA for the CDR3 is TGTGCCAGCAGCTTAATGAGGGGGCTAGAGACCCAGTACTTC.